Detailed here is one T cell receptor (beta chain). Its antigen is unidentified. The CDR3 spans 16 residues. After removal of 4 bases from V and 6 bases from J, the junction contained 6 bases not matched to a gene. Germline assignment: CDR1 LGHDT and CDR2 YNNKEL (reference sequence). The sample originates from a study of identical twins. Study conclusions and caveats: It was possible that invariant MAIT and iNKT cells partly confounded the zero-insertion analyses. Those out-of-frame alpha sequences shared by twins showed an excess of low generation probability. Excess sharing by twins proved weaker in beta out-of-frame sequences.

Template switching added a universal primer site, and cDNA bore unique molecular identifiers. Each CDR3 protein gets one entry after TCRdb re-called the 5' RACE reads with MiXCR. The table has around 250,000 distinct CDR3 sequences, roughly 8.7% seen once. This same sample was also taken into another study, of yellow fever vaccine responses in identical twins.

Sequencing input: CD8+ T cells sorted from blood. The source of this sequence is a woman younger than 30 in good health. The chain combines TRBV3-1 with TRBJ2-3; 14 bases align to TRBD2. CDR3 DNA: TGTGCCAGCAGCCCCCGGACTAGCGGGGGGCAGGATACGCAGTATTTT. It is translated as CASSPRTSGGQDTQYF.